There are a few counts of the clone carrying this TCR beta chain. Its antigen remains unidentified. These data belong to a study of Ad26.COV2.S vaccination and SARS-CoV-2 variants. The repertoire was sequenced with immunoSEQ multiplex PCR; TCRdb's copy has only in-frame clones and lacks some. The table shows hundreds of thousands of clones, with 70% to 90% occurring only once. The treatment here: 15 to 20 received Ad26.COV2.S at low or high dose, single or two shots; 5 received placebo; per-sample allocation not given. Collection of the samples took place on day 63 after the first injection of vaccine or placebo. Trimming removed 4 bases from V and 7 bases from J, with 8 bases in between. This CDR3 region has 11 residues. Germline V gene sequence: CDR1 SGHTA, CDR2 FQGNSA. Findings and caveats of the study: Measurements of TCR breadth and depth may have given underestimates of the total T cell responses. Vaccinated and placebo-treated recipients had similar non-spike TCR breadth. Post-vaccination spike-specific CD8+ and CD4+ T cell responses reportedly had substantial breadth.

The source was peripheral blood, collected in a trial of Ad26.COV2.S vaccine versus placebo. This chain uses TRBV7-2 with TRBJ2-7; D is unclear. The TCR comes from a person between 18 and 65 years old who received the Ad26.COV2.S COVID-19 vaccine or a placebo. The chain's CDR3 is CASSSFQEQYF. DNA for the CDR3: TGTGCCAGCAGCTCCTTCCAGGAGCAGTACTTC. The variable domain in full, completed from reference TRBV7-2 and TRBJ2-7, reads GAGVSQSPSNKVTEKGKDVELRCDPISGHTALYWYRQSLGQGLEFLIYFQGNSAPDKSGLPSDRFSAERTGGSVSTLTIQRTQQEDSAVYLCASSSFQEQYFGPGTRLTVT.